This entry describes one T cell receptor (beta chain). What it recognizes is unknown. Germline and junction disagree at one end, which may indicate a read error. The data stem from a study of cytomegalovirus exposure and HLA in healthy donors. Overall study findings and caveats: Apart from CMV serostatus, no immune exposure information was available.

The PCR ran on 60 Vbeta and 13 Jbeta primers. Original processing methods: Per a later analysis, the number of unique TCR beta chains was about 78 million, of which about 11 million were shared. Here immunoSEQ multiplex PCR was the method, and the copy in TCRdb shows in-frame clones only, minus some. V, J and clone size derive from that table, while D and trimming were established from the DNA sequence. The profile shows under 150,000 clones, under 90% of them singletons. Germline V CDR1 and CDR2: SSHAT, FNYEAQ (reference sequence). The CDR3 length is 16 residues. This sequence was found in a male donor in good health and CMV-seronegative. The chain employs TRBV7-7 and TRBJ2-1; D is possibly TRBD1 (5 bases). The sample consisted of PBMCs. This CDR3 reads CASSPRDSRSYNEQFF. CDR3 sequence (DNA): TGTGCTAGCAGCCCACGAGACAGTCGCTCCTACAATGAGCAGTTCTTC.